One and the same sample provided the 32 T cell receptor beta chains below, sequenced in a study of blood T cell repertoires in COVID-19. The protocol was immunoSEQ multiplex PCR, while the TCRdb copy is restricted to in-frame clones and leaves out a portion. The sample contains over 130,000 clones, around 85% of which appear only once. Sequenced input: peripheral blood. The source is a man between 70 and 80 years old with acute or convalescent COVID-19.

The V call is TRBV7-3, the J call TRBJ1-1; weak D call: TRBD1 (6 bases). The germline V gene has CDR1 SGHTA and CDR2 FQGTGA. The CDR3 is made up of 13 amino acids. Trimming removed 5 bases from V and 4 bases from J, with 11 bases in between. DNA of the CDR3: TGTGCCAGCAGCCAAACAGGGTTCACTGAAGCTTTCTTT. It encodes CASSQTGFTEAFF.

The chain couples TRBV6-2 or TRBV6-3 to TRBJ1-5, with 11 positions matching TRBD1. Germline lookup yields CDR1 MNHEY and CDR2 SVGEGT. This CDR3 region has 18 residues. V shed 5 bases and J 1 base; nucleotides not matched to a gene: 10. CDR3: CASSNPGQGVGSNQPQHF. The CDR3 region has the DNA TGTGCCAGCAGTAACCCGGGACAGGGGGTCGGAAGCAATCAGCCCCAGCATTTT.

This chain links TRBV4-1 with TRBJ1-1; D not resolved. The V end lost 4 bases, the J end lost 1 base, and 19 bases lay between the germline ends. Germline CDR1 reads MGHRA; CDR2 reads YSYEKL. CDR3 length: 17 residues. As DNA, the CDR3 is TGCGCCAGCAGCCCAAAGAGACGGTTGAGGTGGAACACTGAAGCTTTCTTT. Residues: CASSPKRRLRWNTEAFF.

The chain combines TRBV28 with TRBJ1-5; maybe TRBD1 (6 bases). The germline CDR1 and CDR2 sequences are MDHEN and SYDVKM. CDR3 length: 15 amino acids. V gave up 6 bases and J gave up 0 bases, with 12 bases separating them. The CDR3, as DNA: TGTGCCAGCAGAGAACAGGGAATTAGCAATCAGCCCCAGCATTTT. Translating it yields CASREQGISNQPQHF.

The rearrangement joins TRBV3-1 (or the pseudogene TRBV3-2) to TRBJ2-1; 8 bases are shared with TRBD2. Trimming at V came to 3 bases and at J to 8 bases, leaving 9 bases not matched to a gene. Germline CDR1 LGHDT, CDR2 YNNKEL (reference sequence). The CDR3 contains 15 residues. CDR3 sequence (DNA): TGTGCCAGCAGCCATGCGGGAGGTAGAATCTATGAGCAGTTCTTC. Its protein is CASSHAGGRIYEQFF.

This clone appeared a single time. V and J are TRBV6-2 or TRBV6-3 and TRBJ2-5; 11 positions match TRBD2. Unmatched junction bases numbered 0, after V lost 0 bases and J lost 0 bases. The germline gives CDR1 MNHEY, CDR2 SVGEGT. CDR3 length equals 16 residues. The CDR3 here is CASSYSGLADQETQYF. In nucleotides, the CDR3 is TGTGCCAGCAGTTACTCGGGACTAGCGGACCAAGAGACCCAGTACTTC.

The gene calls are TRBV19 and TRBJ2-1; 15 bases match TRBD2. CDR1 is LNHDA, CDR2 SQIVND, per germline (reference sequence). With 4 bases clipped from V and 0 bases from J, the junction kept 10 bases outside the gene matches. This CDR3 region has 20 residues. CDR3 DNA: TGTGCCAGTAGTACCCTAGGACTAGCGGGAGGGACGCCCTCCTACAATGAGCAGTTCTTC. As protein: CASSTLGLAGGTPSYNEQFF.

The CDR3 sequence: CASSAFGLAGAGELFF. The CDR3 DNA reads as TGTGCCAGCAGCGCCTTCGGGCTAGCGGGAGCCGGGGAGCTGTTTTTT. The rearrangement links TRBV7-8 to TRBJ2-2; 10 nucleotides match TRBD2. Germline V lookup: CDR1 SGHVS, CDR2 FQNEAQ. The trim removed 5 bases at V and 6 bases at J, leaving 9 bases unmatched. The CDR3 length is 16 residues. The whole variable domain, filled in from reference TRBV7-8 and TRBJ2-2, reads GAGVSQSPRYKVAKRGQDVALRCDPISGHVSLFWYQQALGQGPEFLTYFQNEAQLDKSGLPSDRFFAERPEGSVSTLKIQRTQQEDSAVYLCASSAFGLAGAGELFFGEGSRLTVL.

V usage is TRBV11-2 and J usage is TRBJ2-3; D ambiguous. Germline V gene lookup returns CDR1 SGHAT and CDR2 FQNNGV. This CDR3 is built from 15 residues. The V end was cut by 0 bases, the J end by 6 bases, with 13 bases between. The CDR3 protein is CASSLDRPRSDTQYF. DNA of the CDR3: TGTGCCAGCAGCTTAGATCGTCCCCGGAGTGATACGCAGTATTTT.

This clone was picked up one time. At one end the junction does not follow the germline gene, possibly because of a read error. The V gene is TRBV5-1, the J gene TRBJ1-1; maybe TRBD1 (6 bases). The CDR3 runs to 14 residues. CDR1 is SGHRS, CDR2 YFSETQ, per germline. The CDR3 nucleotides read TGCGCCCGCAGCTTGGGGGCGGGGGGCACTGAAGCTTTCTTT. Amino acid sequence: CARSLGAGGTEAFF.

A few counts support this clone. V usage is TRBV7-9 and J usage is TRBJ2-7; weak D call: TRBD2 (5 bases). Germline lookup yields CDR1 SEHNR and CDR2 FQNEAQ (reference sequence). This CDR3 region has 14 residues. V lost 0 bases and J 7 bases, leaving 13 bases between the germline ends. The CDR3 loop reads CASSLAASQREQYF. For the CDR3, the DNA is TGTGCCAGCAGCTTAGCGGCGTCCCAGCGGGAGCAGTACTTC.

This clone was seen just once. The chain joins TRBV4-1 to TRBJ2-7, with D maybe TRBD1 (6 bases). Trimming took off 6 bases at V and 6 bases at J, with 21 bases between the two ends. The CDR3 extends over 15 amino acids. Germline assignment: CDR1 MGHRA and CDR2 YSYEKL. For the CDR3, the DNA is TGCGCCAGCAGTCTGGGGGCCGGGGCTAACGTCGAGCAGTACTTC. Translated, it gives CASSLGAGANVEQYF.

The chain couples TRBV20-1 to TRBJ2-7; TRBD1 is a possible D gene (6 bases). The CDR3 length is 11 residues. CDR1 is DFQATT and CDR2 is SNEGSKA in the germline V gene (reference sequence). Trimming took 8 bases from V and 8 from J, leaving 16 bases between them. CDR3 residues: CSTLSQGKQYF. DNA of the CDR3: TGCAGTACCCTATCACAGGGAAAGCAGTACTTC.

V and J are TRBV5-8 and TRBJ1-5; 8 bases line up with TRBD1. The trim removed 3 bases at V and 5 bases at J, leaving 1 base unmatched. The germline V gene has CDR1 SGHTS and CDR2 YDEGEE. This CDR3 is 13 amino acids long. The CDR3 sequence: CASSWDRYQPQHF. As DNA, the CDR3 is TGTGCCAGCAGCTGGGACAGGTATCAGCCCCAGCATTTT.

The chain uses TRBV12-2 and TRBJ1-1. TRBV12-2 is reported as a pseudogene. This CDR3 spans 16 amino acids. CDR3 region: CASRLGGRKRWTEAFF. The CDR3 DNA reads TGTGCAAGTCGCTTGGGGGGACGGAAAAGGTGGACTGAAGCTTTCTTT.

The chain employs TRBV11-3 and TRBJ2-3; 8 bases map to TRBD2. With V trimmed by 5 bases and J by 0 bases, 10 bases remained unmatched. CDR3 size: 17 residues. Germline CDR1 is SGHNT and CDR2 is YENEEA. CDR3 amino acids: CASSPSPSSGSTDTQYF. The DNA of the CDR3 is TGTGCCAGCAGCCCATCCCCCTCTAGCGGGAGCACAGATACGCAGTATTTT.

The rearrangement uses TRBV28 and TRBJ2-3, with 10 bases identical to TRBD1. Per germline, CDR1 MDHEN and CDR2 SYDVKM. The V and J ends lost 7 bases and 4 bases, in that order; junction bases with no gene match: 2. The CDR3 has 13 residues. Here the CDR3 DNA reads TGTGCCAGCACGGACAGGGGGTCAGATACGCAGTATTTT. It yields the protein CASTDRGSDTQYF.

As to this clone: The same CDR3 also results from other DNA sequences found in this sample. V is TRBV28 and J is TRBJ2-7; D unclear. CDR3 length equals 13 residues. Trimming removed 3 bases at V and 0 bases at J, with 6 bases between. Per the germline V gene, CDR1 is MDHEN and CDR2 is SYDVKM. Here the CDR3 reads CASSFPSSYEQYF. CDR3 DNA sequence: TGTGCCAGCAGTTTTCCTAGCTCCTACGAGCAGTACTTC.

This chain links TRBV4-2 with TRBJ2-1; a possible D gene is TRBD2 (6 bases). Looked up from germline, CDR1 is LGHNA and CDR2 is YNFKEQ. CDR3 length: 16 residues. The V and J ends lost 1 base and 7 bases respectively, with 17 bases between them. The CDR3 loop is CASSQALETSGNEQFF. The CDR3 DNA follows: TGTGCCAGCAGCCAAGCGCTCGAGACTAGTGGGAATGAGCAGTTCTTC.

The chain links TRBV2 to TRBJ2-2; D is unresolved. V was trimmed by 0 bases and J by 7 bases, leaving 9 bases between them. Germline-derived CDR1 and CDR2 are SNHLY and FYNNEI. The CDR3 spans 14 residues. The CDR3 loop is CASSEAIEDGELFF. The CDR3 DNA follows: TGTGCCAGCAGTGAAGCGATCGAGGACGGGGAGCTGTTTTTT.

In this sample, this clone turned up once. This sequence joins TRBV10-3 and TRBJ1-2, with a tentative D call TRBD1 (6 bases). Germline loops: CDR1 ENHRY, CDR2 SYGVKD. The V end lost 2 bases, the J end lost 5 bases, and 15 bases lay between the germline ends. This CDR3 is 15 amino acids long. The CDR3, as DNA: TGTGCCATCAGTGAGGGGACAAAGGCAGGGTATGGCTACACCTTC. It translates to CAISEGTKAGYGYTF.

The V and J genes are TRBV2 and TRBJ2-3; 11 bases are shared with TRBD1. The CDR3 sequence is 15 residues long. Germline assignment: CDR1 SNHLY and CDR2 FYNNEI. V was clipped by 4 bases and J by 6 bases; unmatched bases: 6. The CDR3 DNA reads as TGTGCCAGCAGTGTGGACAGGGGGCAGTGGGATACGCAGTATTTT. It translates to CASSVDRGQWDTQYF.

The gene calls are TRBV4-1 and TRBJ1-1, with 7 positions matching TRBD1. V was clipped by 0 bases and J by 3 bases; unmatched bases: 7. Germline CDR1 MGHRA, CDR2 YSYEKL. The CDR3 sequence is 16 residues long. CDR3 sequence reads: CASSQDKGAGDTEAFF. CDR3 nucleotides: TGCGCCAGCAGCCAAGATAAGGGGGCAGGGGACACTGAAGCTTTCTTT.

This sequence joins TRBV6-2 or TRBV6-3 and TRBJ2-3, with D hard to call. The CDR3 has 13 residues. The V gene lost 5 bases and the J gene lost 10 bases, with 16 bases spanning the gap. Germline V lookup: CDR1 MNHEY, CDR2 SVGEGT. In nucleotides, the CDR3 is TGTGCCAGCAGTCCCCTGACTCTACCCCCGCAGTATTTT. Its translation is CASSPLTLPPQYF.

The genes are TRBV6-6 and TRBJ2-2; no clear D. The ends were cut back, 0 bases at V and 6 bases at J, with 11 bases in the middle. Looked up from germline, CDR1 is MNHNY and CDR2 is SVGAGI (reference sequence). This CDR3 has 15 amino acids. CDR3 DNA sequence: TGTGCCAGCAGTTACTCTCACCCCGCAGCCGGGGAGCTGTTTTTT. The encoded protein is CASSYSHPAAGELFF.

V usage is TRBV11-2 and J usage is TRBJ1-3; weak D call: TRBD1 (6 bases). Trimming removed 3 bases from V and 2 bases from J, with 11 bases in between. The length of the CDR3 is 15 residues. Germline CDR1 reads SGHAT; CDR2 reads FQNNGV. The CDR3 is CASSLHREAGNTIYF. Written as DNA, the CDR3 is TGTGCCAGCAGCTTGCACAGGGAAGCTGGAAACACCATATATTTT.

The CDR3 region is CASSPRASGSDEQFF. The CDR3 DNA sequence: TGCGCCAGCAGCCCCCGGGCTAGCGGGAGTGATGAGCAGTTCTTC. This chain joins TRBV5-1 and TRBJ2-1; 10 nucleotides match TRBD2. Germline V gene sequence: CDR1 SGHRS, CDR2 YFSETQ. Trimming took 4 bases from V and 8 from J; bases not matched to a gene: 9. This CDR3 has 15 amino acids.

The rearrangement joins TRBV19 to TRBJ1-1; 10 bases agree with TRBD1. The CDR3 extends over 15 amino acids. J gave up 1 base and V 7 bases, and 6 bases lay outside the gene matches. Germline loops: CDR1 LNHDA, CDR2 SQIVND (reference sequence). CDR3 in amino acids: CASTLRTGGNTEAFF. CDR3 in DNA: TGTGCCAGTACCCTGAGGACAGGGGGGAACACTGAAGCTTTCTTT.

CDR3 bases: TGTGCCAGCAGTGACGGGACACCTCTCGAGCAGTACTTC. Its protein product is CASSDGTPLEQYF. The chain uses TRBV6-2 or TRBV6-3 and TRBJ2-7, with a weak D call TRBD1 (6 bases). This CDR3 spans 13 amino acids. Trimming shortened V by 5 bases and J by 6 bases, and 14 bases separated the two germline ends. Germline CDR1 MNHEY, CDR2 SVGEGT.

J is TRBJ1-6 and V is TRBV7-2; a weak D match, TRBD1 (5 bases). CDR3 length equals 16 residues. Trimming pared 4 bases from V and 0 bases from J, leaving 10 bases between. The germline V gene encodes CDR1 SGHTA and CDR2 FQGNSA. DNA for the CDR3: TGTGCCAGCAGCTGGGGGGGGGACTCCTATAATTCACCCCTCCACTTT. Amino acids: CASSWGGDSYNSPLHF.

The V call is TRBV4-3, the J call TRBJ2-3; D ambiguous. CDR1 LGHNA and CDR2 YSLEER come from the germline V gene. The CDR3 extends over 14 amino acids. V lost 0 bases and J lost 2, with 6 bases in between. The CDR3 DNA sequence: TGCGCCAGCAGCCAAGACTCTATCACAGATACGCAGTATTTT. Protein product: CASSQDSITDTQYF.

The gene calls are TRBV4-1 and TRBJ2-2, with D perhaps TRBD1 (6 bases). The CDR3 totals 16 residues. V was trimmed by 1 base and J by 1 base, leaving 10 bases between them. Germline V gene lookup returns CDR1 MGHRA and CDR2 YSYEKL. CDR3 nucleotide sequence: TGCGCCAGCAGCCAAGGGACAGCCGTGAACACCGGGGAGCTGTTTTTT. Its translation is CASSQGTAVNTGELFF.